This T cell receptor (beta chain) was documented in a study of blood T cell repertoires in COVID-19 (dated by TCRdb to about 2020). Regarding the research as a whole: Collaborator samples came from the United States, Italy and Spain and covered acute and convalescent phases of COVID-19. The repertoires were made available in a free public database intended to serve as a resource for research on the immune response to SARS-CoV-2. The material from the prospective study consisted of cDNA or gDNA derived from T cells, B-cell-depleted T cells, or PBMCs. Deeply sampled blood TCRbeta repertoires from subjects exposed to, actively infected with, or recovered from COVID-19 were included in the dataset. Samples were obtained from the ongoing ImmuneRACE study (first 160 participants) and from over 1,000 subjects provided by 6 global collaborators. Where HLA class I and class II types were available, the types were taken from metadata supplied by the sample provider, not from assay-based typing. A de-identified subject ID, COVID-19 status, age in years and sex were almost always included in the sample metadata.

TCRbeta CDR3 regions were amplified from genomic DNA by means of the immunoSEQ Assay, a bias-controlled multiplex PCR. Under the source paper's analysis protocol: The number of nucleated cells in each sample was estimated from the amplification of reference gene primers within the assay. To quantify the absolute abundance of each unique TCRbeta CDR3 rearrangement, sequence reads were collapsed and filtered. For each sample, productive Simpson clonality was calculated as the square root of Simpson's diversity index over productive rearrangements. TCRdb obtained this table from immuneACCESS and retained in-frame rearrangements with V and J assigned. These tables miss some clones; where compared with another copy, unresolved V genes account for less than half of the shortfall, and the remainder is unexplained. V and J calls and clone size are copied from that table; D and trimming were computed from the DNA. For this sample there are about 88,000 clones; over 90% appear just once. The ten top clones hold 1.5% to 2% of the sample.

Collaborating institutions collected whole blood in K2EDTA tubes following their own protocols. For TCRbeta analysis, collaborators shipped samples as frozen whole blood, isolated PBMCs, or DNA extracted from either of those sample types. CDR1 SGHNT and CDR2 YYREEE were looked up in the germline V gene (reference sequence). Reading from cysteine to phenylalanine, the CDR3 counts 12 amino acids. The kept DNA is CDR3 alone, 36 bases in frame from the first base. Deletion took 3 bases off V and 6 bases off J, with a span of 10 bases between the germline ends. Comments on this clone: Its recognized antigen is unknown. No qualities accompany the bases; no much larger clone lies one base away.

Findings and caveats that apply to the study as a whole: The quantity of clinical and demographic metadata differed by source and by participant and was supplied without curation.

This sequence originates from a man between 60 and 75 years old with acute or convalescent COVID-19. Sequencing was done on a sample of peripheral blood. The V gene is TRBV5-4 and the J gene is TRBJ2-7; the D gene remains uncertain. Here the CDR3 is given as CASSSEASEQYF. The base sequence is TGTGCCAGCAGCTCGGAAGCGAGCGAGCAGTACTTC.